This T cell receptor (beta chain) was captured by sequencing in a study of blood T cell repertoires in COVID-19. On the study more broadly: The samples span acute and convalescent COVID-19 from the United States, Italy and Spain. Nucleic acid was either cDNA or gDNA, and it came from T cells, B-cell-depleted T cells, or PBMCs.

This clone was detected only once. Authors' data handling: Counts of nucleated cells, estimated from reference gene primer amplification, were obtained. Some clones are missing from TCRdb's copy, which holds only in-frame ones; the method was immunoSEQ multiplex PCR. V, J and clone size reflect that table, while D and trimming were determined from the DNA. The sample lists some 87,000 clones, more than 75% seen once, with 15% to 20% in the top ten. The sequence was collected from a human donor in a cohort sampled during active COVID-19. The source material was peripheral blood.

CDR3 coding DNA: TGTGCCAGCAGATCCGAAACCGGGACAGGTAATTACAATGAGCAGTTCTTC. Residues: CASRSETGTGNYNEQFF. The chain employs TRBV7-9 and TRBJ2-1, with 8 nucleotides matching TRBD1. The V gene's germline CDR1 is SEHNR and CDR2 FQNEAQ (reference sequence). V shed 6 bases and J 4 bases; nucleotides not matched to a gene: 14. This CDR3 has 17 residues.